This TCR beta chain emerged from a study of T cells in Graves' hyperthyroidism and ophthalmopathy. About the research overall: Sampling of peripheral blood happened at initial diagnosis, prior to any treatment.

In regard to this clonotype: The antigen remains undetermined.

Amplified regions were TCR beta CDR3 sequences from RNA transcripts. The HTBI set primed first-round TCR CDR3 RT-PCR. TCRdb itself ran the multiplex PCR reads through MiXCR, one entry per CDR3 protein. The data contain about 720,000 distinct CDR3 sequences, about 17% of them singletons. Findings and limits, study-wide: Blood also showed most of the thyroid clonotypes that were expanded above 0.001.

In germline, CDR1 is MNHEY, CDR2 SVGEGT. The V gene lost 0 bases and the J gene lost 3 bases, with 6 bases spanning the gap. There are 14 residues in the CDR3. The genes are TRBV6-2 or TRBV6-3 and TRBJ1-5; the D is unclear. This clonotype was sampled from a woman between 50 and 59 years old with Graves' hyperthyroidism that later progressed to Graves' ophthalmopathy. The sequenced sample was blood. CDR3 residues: CASSYSGFNQPQHF. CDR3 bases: TGTGCCAGCAGTTACTCAGGATTCAATCAGCCCCAGCATTTT.